Described below is a single T cell receptor beta chain sequence and its context. TCRdb redid the calling of the 5' RACE reads with MiXCR, one entry per CDR3 protein. The data show roughly 170,000 distinct CDR3 sequences, about 20% seen once. The data originate from a study of T-cell memory formation after mild COVID-19. The sequencing sample was made of PBMCs or a T cell subset sorted from them (not recorded which). This clonotype originated in an adult woman who had mild COVID-19 (a few samples of this study predate the infection). Cell type and time point are not known.

The DNA for the CDR3 is TGTGCCAGCAGCTTTGCTAGCGGGGATAGCACAGATACGCAGTATTTT. Protein: CASSFASGDSTDTQYF. The chain is built from TRBV5-8 and TRBJ2-3, with 9 nucleotides matching TRBD2. Germline CDR1 and CDR2: SGHTS and YDEGEE. J lost 0 bases, V lost 2 bases, and 4 bases had no gene match. There are 16 residues in the CDR3.